The T cell receptor beta chain described here comes from a study of blood T cells in healthy people across ages. There are 15 residues in the CDR3. Germline CDR1 KGHDR, CDR2 SFDVKD. The second PCR ran roughly 6 to 11 cycles with a sample-barcoded 5' primer and J-beta primers. TCRdb passed the 5' RACE reads through MiXCR, listing each CDR3 protein once. The table includes about 1,500,000 distinct CDR3 sequences, 28% detected once. The gene calls are TRBV24-1 and TRBJ2-5; D might be TRBD2 (5 bases). Matching the DNA end better, TRBJ2-7 makes the J call doubtful. The sequencing input was blood. This clonotype was obtained from a woman in her 30s in good health. The CDR3 region has the DNA TGTGCCACCAGTGATTTGCGTGTGCTAGCAGGCGAGCAGTACTTC. This encodes CATSDLRVLAGEQYF.